Below, 18 T cell receptor beta chains from the same sample are listed, as sequenced in a study of technical replicates of blood from a few donors. Assay: immunoSEQ multiplex PCR; the TCRdb copy retains only in-frame clones and omits some. Among 72,000 or so clones listed, around 93% were seen once. The sequenced sample consisted of T cells isolated from PBMCs. Receptors were obtained from a human donor in good health.

The chain combines TRBV27 with TRBJ1-1, with TRBD1 identical over 7 bases. Germline V gene data show CDR1 as MNHEY and CDR2 as SMNVEV (reference sequence). The CDR3 covers 15 residues. After removal of 4 bases from V and 2 bases from J, the junction contained 7 bases not matched to a gene. The CDR3 spells CASSSDRRDNTEAFF. The CDR3 bases are TGTGCCAGCAGTTCGGACAGGAGAGACAACACTGAAGCTTTCTTT.

In this sample, this clone turned up a few times. The chain joins TRBV27 to TRBJ2-7, with 10 bases fitting TRBD2. Germline V gene lookup returns CDR1 MNHEY and CDR2 SMNVEV (reference sequence). The CDR3 is 15 amino acids. Trimming cost V 5 bases and J 3 bases; bases outside gene matches: 7. CDR3 coding DNA: TGTGCCAGCAGTCCCCTAGCGGGAGTGGGCTACGAGCAGTACTTC. As protein: CASSPLAGVGYEQYF.

The chain is built from TRBV6-5 and TRBJ2-7; 7 nucleotides line up with TRBD1. Germline loops: CDR1 MNHEY, CDR2 SVGAGI. The CDR3 loop spans 14 amino acids. J was trimmed by 2 bases and V by 1 base; bases with no gene match: 2. The CDR3, as DNA: TGTGCCAGCAGTTACTGGGACAGCCCCTACGAGCAGTACTTC. This gives the protein CASSYWDSPYEQYF.

The chain recombines TRBV6-1 with TRBJ1-1, with TRBD1 matching over 7 bases. The ends lost 8 bases at V and 3 bases at J; junction bases unmatched: 3. The CDR3 is 12 residues long. The V gene's germline CDR1 is MNHNS and CDR2 SASEGT. The CDR3 is CASDRAYTEAFF. In nucleotides, the CDR3 is TGTGCCAGCGACAGGGCGTACACTGAAGCTTTCTTT.

CDR3 bases: TGTGCCAGCGTTTCCGGGGACAGGGTTCACAATGAGCAGTTCTTC. Residues: CASVSGDRVHNEQFF. This chain uses TRBV7-8 with TRBJ2-1; TRBD1 aligns across 9 bases. The CDR3 covers 15 residues. Germline V lookup: CDR1 SGHVS, CDR2 FQNEAQ. Trimming removed 8 bases from V and 5 bases from J; junction bases left unmatched: 10.

The chain employs TRBV11-3 and TRBJ2-3, with 8 bases fitting TRBD1. The CDR3 spans 16 residues. Germline CDR1 and CDR2: SGHNT and YENEEA. V shed 2 bases, J shed 8 bases, and the junction held 12 bases outside the gene matches. The CDR3 coding sequence is TGTGCCAGCAGCTTACGGACAGGGAGTTCCACGGGTACGCAGTATTTT. It translates to CASSLRTGSSTGTQYF.

This rearrangement joins TRBV5-1 to TRBJ2-2; 9 bases match TRBD2. V was clipped by 6 bases and J by 5 bases; unmatched bases: 8. The CDR3 totals 15 residues. Germline lookup yields CDR1 SGHRS and CDR2 YFSETQ. CDR3 DNA: TGCGCCAGCATGAGCCTAGCGGGACTAACCGGGGAGCTGTTTTTT. The encoded protein is CASMSLAGLTGELFF.

The chain recombines TRBV4-1 with TRBJ2-7, with D hard to call. Germline V gene data show CDR1 as MGHRA and CDR2 as YSYEKL. The length of the CDR3 is 12 residues. Between the trimmed V and J ends, which lost 0 bases and 6 bases, there was a span of 6 bases. CDR3: CASSQDLREQYF. The CDR3 DNA sequence: TGCGCCAGCAGCCAAGATTTGCGCGAGCAGTACTTC.

J is TRBJ2-1 and V is TRBV9; tentatively, D is TRBD2 (5 bases). Germline CDR1 SGDLS, CDR2 YYNGEE. This CDR3 contains 13 residues. V was pared by 7 bases and J by 5 bases, with 13 bases between. The CDR3: CASRDHKDNEQFF. CDR3 nucleotide sequence: TGTGCCAGCCGGGATCATAAAGACAATGAGCAGTTCTTC.

This chain connects TRBV27 to TRBJ2-1; 16 bases agree with TRBD2. The length of the CDR3 is 15 residues. The germline CDR1 and CDR2 sequences are MNHEY and SMNVEV (reference sequence). Trimming at V came to 4 bases and at J to 15 bases, leaving 9 bases not matched to a gene. The CDR3 protein is CASSSPGLAGGAGFF. CDR3 sequence (DNA): TGTGCCAGCAGTTCCCCGGGACTAGCGGGAGGGGCCGGGTTCTTC.

The V call is TRBV25-1, the J call TRBJ2-7, with D perhaps matching TRBD1 (6 bases). The CDR3 spans 15 residues. CDR1 MGHDK and CDR2 SYGVNS come from the germline V gene. V lost 4 bases to trimming and J lost 2 bases, with 15 bases between them. The CDR3 region is CASSGITGSAYEQYF. CDR3 DNA sequence: TGTGCCAGCAGTGGAATCACAGGGTCAGCCTACGAGCAGTACTTC.

The chain uses TRBV5-1 and TRBJ1-2; D call uncertain. Trimming cost V 0 bases and J 8 bases, with 8 bases left between them. There are 12 residues in the CDR3. Germline loops: CDR1 SGHRS, CDR2 YFSETQ. The CDR3 nucleotides are TGCGCCAGCAGCTTGGATTCGAGGGGCTACACCTTC. Its translation is CASSLDSRGYTF.

The J gene is TRBJ1-5, the V gene TRBV18; D ambiguous. From germline, CDR1 is KGHSH and CDR2 LQKENI. This CDR3 is 15 amino acids long. Trimming removed 2 bases at V and 5 bases at J, with 13 bases between. CDR3 DNA sequence: TGTGCCAGCTCACCAGCAGTAAACCTTTATCAGCCCCAGCATTTT. Its translation: CASSPAVNLYQPQHF.

The J gene is TRBJ2-3, the V gene TRBV7-2; 11 nucleotides match TRBD1. With V trimmed by 5 bases and J by 4 bases, 5 bases remained unmatched. CDR1 SGHTA and CDR2 FQGNSA come from the germline V gene. This CDR3 has 15 amino acids. CDR3 coding DNA: TGTGCCAGCAGCCCCTGGGACAGGGGGTCAGATACGCAGTATTTT. This codes for CASSPWDRGSDTQYF. The full variable domain, its missing parts supplied by reference TRBV7-2 and TRBJ2-3, is GAGVSQSPSNKVTEKGKDVELRCDPISGHTALYWYRQSLGQGLEFLIYFQGNSAPDKSGLPSDRFSAERTGGSVSTLTIQRTQQEDSAVYLCASSPWDRGSDTQYFGPGTRLTVL.

The chain recombines TRBV6-1 with TRBJ1-1; 8 bases map to TRBD1. V was pared by 4 bases and J by 5 bases, with 9 bases of the junction left unmatched. CDR3 size: 15 residues. The germline gives CDR1 MNHNS, CDR2 SASEGT. The CDR3: CASSATDRVNTEAFF. CDR3 sequence (DNA): TGTGCCAGCAGTGCGACGGACAGGGTAAATACTGAAGCTTTCTTT.

This clone was recorded only once. This sequence joins TRBV25-1 and TRBJ2-7, with D uncertain. The CDR3 totals 18 residues. Germline V lookup: CDR1 MGHDK, CDR2 SYGVNS. Trimming removed 2 bases at V and 2 bases at J, with 22 bases between. The CDR3 sequence: CASSEPKQLGSSPYEQYF. CDR3 sequence (DNA): TGTGCCAGCAGTGAACCCAAGCAGCTAGGATCCTCCCCCTACGAGCAGTACTTC.

The rearrangement links TRBV4-2 to TRBJ2-7; a possible D gene is TRBD2 (6 bases). Trimming took off 0 bases at V and 4 bases at J, with 10 bases between the two ends. CDR3 size: 14 residues. CDR1 and CDR2 from the germline V gene are LGHNA and YNFKEQ. The CDR3 DNA reads TGTGCCAGCAGCCAAGAGGGCGGGGTATACGAGCAGTACTTC. As protein: CASSQEGGVYEQYF.

The chain carries TRBV6-5 and TRBJ1-5, with D perhaps TRBD1 (6 bases). This CDR3 is 14 amino acids long. Trimming removed 10 bases at V and 6 bases at J, with 19 bases between. Germline lookup yields CDR1 MNHEY and CDR2 SVGAGI. The CDR3 loop reads CATLNRVGGQPQHF. In DNA, the CDR3 is TGTGCCACCCTAAACAGGGTTGGCGGTCAGCCCCAGCATTTT.